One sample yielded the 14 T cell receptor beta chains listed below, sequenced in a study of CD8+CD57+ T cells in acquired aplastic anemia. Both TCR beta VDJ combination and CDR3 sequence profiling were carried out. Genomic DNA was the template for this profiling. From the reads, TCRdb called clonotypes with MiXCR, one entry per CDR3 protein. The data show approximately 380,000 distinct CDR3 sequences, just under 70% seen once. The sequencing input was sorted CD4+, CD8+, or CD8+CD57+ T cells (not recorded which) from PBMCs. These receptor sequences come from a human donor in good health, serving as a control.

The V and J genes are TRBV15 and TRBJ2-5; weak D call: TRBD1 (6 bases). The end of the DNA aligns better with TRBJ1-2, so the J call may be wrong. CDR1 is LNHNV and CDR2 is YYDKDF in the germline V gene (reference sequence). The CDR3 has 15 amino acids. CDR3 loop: CATSTPPTGKYGYTF. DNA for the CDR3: TGTGCCACCAGCACCCCTCCTACAGGGAAATATGGCTACACCTTC.

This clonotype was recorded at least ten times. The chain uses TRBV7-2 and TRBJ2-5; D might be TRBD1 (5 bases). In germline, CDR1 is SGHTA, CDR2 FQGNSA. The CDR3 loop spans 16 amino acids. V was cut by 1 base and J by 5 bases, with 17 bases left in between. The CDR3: CASSLVGTGLGETQYF. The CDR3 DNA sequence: TGTGCCAGCAGCTTAGTGGGAACAGGATTGGGTGAGACCCAGTACTTC.

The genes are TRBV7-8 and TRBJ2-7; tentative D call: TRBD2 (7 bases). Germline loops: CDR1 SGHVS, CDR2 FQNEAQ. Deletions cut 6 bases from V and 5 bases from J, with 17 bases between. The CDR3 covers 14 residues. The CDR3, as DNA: TGTGCCAGCAGTCGGGTCCGGGGGGCCGACGAGCAGTACTTC. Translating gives CASSRVRGADEQYF.

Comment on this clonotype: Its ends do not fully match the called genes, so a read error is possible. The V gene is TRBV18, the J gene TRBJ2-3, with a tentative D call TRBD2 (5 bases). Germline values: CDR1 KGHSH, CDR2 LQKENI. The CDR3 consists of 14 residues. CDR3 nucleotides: TGTGCCAGCTCACTCTCGGCATTGGGAGATGCGCAGTATTTT. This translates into CASSLSALGDAQYF.

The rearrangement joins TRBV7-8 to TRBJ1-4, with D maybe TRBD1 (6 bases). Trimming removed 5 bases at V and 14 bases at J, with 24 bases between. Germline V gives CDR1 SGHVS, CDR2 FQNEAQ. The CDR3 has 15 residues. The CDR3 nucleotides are TGTGCCAGCAGCGGCAAGCAGGGGATTAATGAAAGGCTGTTTTTT. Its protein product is CASSGKQGINERLFF.

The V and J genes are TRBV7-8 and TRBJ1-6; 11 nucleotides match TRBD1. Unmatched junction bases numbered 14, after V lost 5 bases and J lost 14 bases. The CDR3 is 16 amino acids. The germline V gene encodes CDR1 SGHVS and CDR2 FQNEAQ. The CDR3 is CASSVGTGGSGYTLHF. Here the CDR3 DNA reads TGTGCCAGCAGCGTAGGGACAGGGGGTTCTGGCTACACCCTCCACTTT.

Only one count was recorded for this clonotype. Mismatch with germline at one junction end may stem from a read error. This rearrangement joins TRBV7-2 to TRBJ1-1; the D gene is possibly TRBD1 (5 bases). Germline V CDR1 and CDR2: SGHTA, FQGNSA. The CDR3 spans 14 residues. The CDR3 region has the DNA TGTGCCAGCAGCTTAGGCGGGGGACTGGGCTATGGCTACTTT. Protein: CASSLGGGLGYGYF. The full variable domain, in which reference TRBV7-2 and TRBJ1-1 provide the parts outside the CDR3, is GAGVSQSPSNKVTEKGKDVELRCDPISGHTALYWYRQSLGQGLEFLIYFQGNSAPDKSGLPSDRFSAERTGGSVSTLTIQRTQQEDSAVYLCASSLGGGLGYGYFGQGTRLTVV.

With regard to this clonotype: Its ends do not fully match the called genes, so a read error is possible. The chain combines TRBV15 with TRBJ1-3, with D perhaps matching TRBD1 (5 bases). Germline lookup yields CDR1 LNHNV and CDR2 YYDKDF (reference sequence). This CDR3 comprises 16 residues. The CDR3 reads CATSKARGRGNQPQHF. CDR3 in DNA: TGTGCCACCAGCAAAGCCCGGGGAAGGGGCAATCAGCCCCAACATTTT.

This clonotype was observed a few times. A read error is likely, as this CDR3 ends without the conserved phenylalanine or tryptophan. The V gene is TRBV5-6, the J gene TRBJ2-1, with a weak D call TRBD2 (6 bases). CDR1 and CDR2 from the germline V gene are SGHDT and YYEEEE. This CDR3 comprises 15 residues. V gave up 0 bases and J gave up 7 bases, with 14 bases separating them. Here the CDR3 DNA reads TGTGCCAGCAGCTTGGCCCAGGCGGGGTGGAATGAGCAGTTCCTC. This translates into CASSLAQAGWNEQFL.

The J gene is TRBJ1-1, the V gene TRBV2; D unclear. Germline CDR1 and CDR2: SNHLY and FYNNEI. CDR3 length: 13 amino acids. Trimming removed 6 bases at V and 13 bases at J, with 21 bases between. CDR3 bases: TGTGCCAGCAGCCGGCGGGATCTGGTCGGCGGTTTCTTT. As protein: CASSRRDLVGGFF.

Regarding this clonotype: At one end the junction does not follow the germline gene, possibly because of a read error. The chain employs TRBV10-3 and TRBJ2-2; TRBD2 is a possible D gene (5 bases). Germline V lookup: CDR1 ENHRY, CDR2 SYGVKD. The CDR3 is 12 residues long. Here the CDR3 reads CAISPQTGELFF. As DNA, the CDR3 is TGTGCCATCAGTCCACAGACCGGGGAGTTGTTTTTT.

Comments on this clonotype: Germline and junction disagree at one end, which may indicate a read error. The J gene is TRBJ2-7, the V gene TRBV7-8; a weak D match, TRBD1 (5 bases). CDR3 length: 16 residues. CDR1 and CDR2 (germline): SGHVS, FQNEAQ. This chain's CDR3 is CASSPSVGASSNEQYF. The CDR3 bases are TGTGCCAGCAGCCCCTCGGTAGGGGCCAGCTCCAACGAGCAGTACTTC.

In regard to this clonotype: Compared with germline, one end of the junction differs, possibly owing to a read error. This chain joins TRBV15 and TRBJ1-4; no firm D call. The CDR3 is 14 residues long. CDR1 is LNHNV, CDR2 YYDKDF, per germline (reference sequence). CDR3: CSTIRDPASEKLFF. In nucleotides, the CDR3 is TGCAGTACGATCCGAGACCCGGCCAGTGAAAAACTGTTTTTT.

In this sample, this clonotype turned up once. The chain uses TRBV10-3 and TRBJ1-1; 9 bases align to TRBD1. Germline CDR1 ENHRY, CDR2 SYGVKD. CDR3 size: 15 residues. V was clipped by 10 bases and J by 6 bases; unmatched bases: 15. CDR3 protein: CASSPRGQGGAEAFF. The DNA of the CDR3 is TGTGCCAGCAGCCCAAGGGGACAGGGAGGAGCTGAAGCTTTCTTT.